Described below is a single T cell receptor (beta chain) sequence and its context. The assay was immunoSEQ multiplex PCR, and TCRdb's table has in-frame clones only and misses some. The table includes hundreds of thousands of clones, more than 70% detected once. This record comes from a study of shared T cell receptors in the human thymus. V was clipped by 8 bases and J by 3 bases; unmatched bases: 12. CDR1 and CDR2 (germline): MNHEY, SVGAGI. The CDR3 is 15 residues long. The same data also contributed to another study, on human thymus T cells. From that second work: Serving as donors were healthy Finnish infants, each of whom was having open corrective surgery for congenital heart defects. Thymic material originated from resections removed in the course of corrective heart surgery.

The chain has TRBV6-5 and TRBJ2-7; 8 bases line up with TRBD1. The material sequenced was thymocytes. The clonotype originates from a boy under two years old with a congenital heart defect. This CDR3 reads CASGIRGHGNYEQYF. The CDR3 nucleotides read TGTGCCAGCGGGATCAGGGGGCACGGGAACTACGAGCAGTACTTC.